This T cell receptor beta chain was identified during a study of radiotherapy plus CTLA-4 blockade in lung cancer. About the study: Among enrolled patients, approximately 18% responded and roughly 31% achieved disease control. Study outcomes and limitations: Radiotherapy with ipilimumab was followed by blood expansion of tumor-derived clones.

Unmatched junction bases numbered 12, after V lost 6 bases and J lost 8 bases. Germline loops: CDR1 SGHRS, CDR2 YFSETQ. The CDR3 totals 15 residues. Notes on this clone: The antigen is undetermined.

TCRdb's copy holds only in-frame clones and misses some; the assay was immunoSEQ multiplex PCR. Here the sample spans about 120,000 clones, about nine tenths being singletons. Ipilimumab CTLA-4 blockade and focal radiation were given to patients with chemo-refractory metastatic non-small-cell lung cancer. The starting material was peripheral blood, obtained from a patient treated with radiotherapy plus ipilimumab. The origin of this receptor is a human donor with non-small cell lung cancer that progressed on radiotherapy plus ipilimumab. The chain links TRBV5-1 to TRBJ2-1; 9 bases match TRBD2. The CDR3 DNA reads TGCGCCAGCAAGCCCTTGGCGGGAGGGCTGGATGAGCAGTTCTTC. Protein product: CASKPLAGGLDEQFF. Combining the CDR3 with reference TRBV5-1 and TRBJ2-1 gives the whole variable domain KAGVTQTPRYLIKTRGQQVTLSCSPISGHRSVSWYQQTPGQGLQFLFEYFSETQRNKGNFPGRFSGRQFSNSRSEMNVSTLELGDSALYLCASKPLAGGLDEQFFGPGTRLTVL.